The sequence of this T cell receptor beta chain was determined in a study of OX40 agonist ivuxolimab in advanced cancers. The CDR3 has 15 residues. V shed 5 bases and J shed 3 bases, with 16 bases lying between them. CDR1 and CDR2 from the germline V gene are LNHDA and SQIVND (reference sequence). The assay was immunoSEQ multiplex PCR, and TCRdb's table has in-frame clones only and misses some. The sample consists of nearly 50,000 clones, approximately 90% of them appearing once. The source material was CD4+ or CD8+ T cells sorted from blood, sampled in a trial of the OX40 agonist ivuxolimab. The gene calls are TRBV19 and TRBJ1-1, with a weak D call TRBD1 (5 bases). The clonotype originates from an adult with an advanced solid tumor such as melanoma, head and neck, liver or kidney cancer. The CDR3 is CASSDTGFPDTEAFF. The DNA of the CDR3 is TGTGCCAGTAGTGACACAGGCTTCCCCGACACTGAAGCTTTCTTT.